Below are 26 T cell receptor beta chains sequenced from a single sample in a study of regulatory T cells in long-lasting Graves disease. The time point denotes: newly diagnosed GD, antithyroid drugs for less than 3 months. From PBMCs, RNA was extracted and then used to make the TCR library. Construction of the TCR beta libraries employed iRepertoire HTBI primers in conjunction with Arm-PCR of CDR3 regions. Each CDR3 protein is one row after TCRdb ran MiXCR on the multiplex PCR reads. The data hold roughly 610,000 distinct CDR3 sequences, with about 16% observed a single time. Separately, the same data were catalogued under a study of T cells in Graves' hyperthyroidism and ophthalmopathy.

Sequencing used peripheral blood mononuclear cells (PBMCs), obtained at new diagnosis, from a patient treated with antithyroid drugs. All receptors come from a woman in her twenties or thirties with Graves disease.

This clonotype has just one count. The CDR3 reads CASSLGIHRVSSYNSPLHF. DNA for the CDR3: TGTGCCAGCAGTTTAGGAATTCACAGGGTCAGCTCCTATAATTCACCCCTCCACTTT. The chain combines TRBV28 with TRBJ1-6, with TRBD1 as a possible D gene (6 bases). V shed 2 bases and J shed 0 bases, with 17 bases lying between them. Per the germline V gene, CDR1 is MDHEN and CDR2 is SYDVKM. The CDR3 runs 19 residues.

This rearrangement joins TRBV6-1 to TRBJ1-5; D gene unclear. V was pared by 3 bases and J by 5 bases, with 17 bases between. The CDR3 contains 16 residues. Germline CDR1 and CDR2: MNHNS and SASEGT. The CDR3 bases are TGTGCCAGCAGTGATCTTGACTGGTGGACGGATCAGCCCCAGCATTTT. This encodes CASSDLDWWTDQPQHF.

There are many counts of this clonotype. The chain combines TRBV7-9 with TRBJ1-5; D not resolved. Germline loops: CDR1 SEHNR, CDR2 FQNEAQ (reference sequence). The CDR3 runs 16 residues. Trimming shortened V by 5 bases and J by 3 bases, and 17 bases separated the two germline ends. The CDR3 bases are TGTGCCAGCAGCGAAACGGTCCCCTCCAACAATCAGCCCCAGCATTTT. Its protein product is CASSETVPSNNQPQHF.

This clonotype was recorded many times. The rearrangement links TRBV29-1 to TRBJ2-1, with 10 bases aligning to TRBD2. CDR1 is SQVTM, CDR2 ANQGSEA, per germline. This CDR3 comprises 14 residues. After removal of 5 bases from V and 3 bases from J, the junction contained 4 bases not matched to a gene. The CDR3 here is CSVSSSGSYNEQFF. The CDR3 DNA sequence: TGCAGCGTTTCCTCTAGCGGGAGCTACAATGAGCAGTTCTTC.

V is TRBV20-1 and J is TRBJ1-5; 9 positions agree with TRBD1. This CDR3 region has 13 residues. Germline lookup yields CDR1 DFQATT and CDR2 SNEGSKA (reference sequence). V shed 6 bases and J 15 bases; nucleotides not matched to a gene: 15. The CDR3 coding sequence is TGCAGTGCCCGACAGGGGGGAAGTGATGTGATGCATTTT. Amino acids: CSARQGGSDVMHF.

In its sample, this clonotype was seen a few times. V usage is TRBV5-1 and J usage is TRBJ2-3; 9 bases agree with TRBD1. V lost 0 bases and J lost 3; bases outside the gene matches: 5. Germline loops: CDR1 SGHRS, CDR2 YFSETQ. The CDR3 contains 16 residues. CDR3 in DNA: TGCGCCAGCAGCTTGGGAACAGGGGGCTTGACAGATACGCAGTATTTT. Protein product: CASSLGTGGLTDTQYF. The full variable domain, its missing parts supplied by reference TRBV5-1 and TRBJ2-3, is KAGVTQTPRYLIKTRGQQVTLSCSPISGHRSVSWYQQTPGQGLQFLFEYFSETQRNKGNFPGRFSGRQFSNSRSEMNVSTLELGDSALYLCASSLGTGGLTDTQYFGPGTRLTVL.

This clonotype occurred many times. The rearrangement uses TRBV7-2 and TRBJ1-6; 7 bases are shared with TRBD1. CDR1 and CDR2 (germline): SGHTA, FQGNSA. V was pared by 1 base and J by 11 bases, with 14 bases of the junction left unmatched. The length of the CDR3 is 17 residues. The CDR3 protein is CASSLGYRQTGLAPLHF. The CDR3 DNA is TGTGCCAGCAGCTTAGGGTACCGACAGACAGGGCTAGCACCCCTCCACTTT.

The rearrangement uses TRBV24-1 and TRBJ2-5, with 9 bases lining up with TRBD1. Germline loops: CDR1 KGHDR, CDR2 SFDVKD. The CDR3 extends over 14 amino acids. Losses at the gene ends were 9 bases for V and 3 bases for J; bases not matched to a gene: 7. The CDR3 region has the DNA TGTGCCACCGGAGGGGACAGGGTGGAAGAGACCCAGTACTTC. Protein: CATGGDRVEETQYF.

The J gene is TRBJ2-2, the V gene TRBV5-1; tentative D call: TRBD2 (5 bases). The germline V and J ends were trimmed by 3 bases and 2 bases, with 11 bases remaining between them. Germline assignment: CDR1 SGHRS and CDR2 YFSETQ. This CDR3 has 15 residues. This chain's CDR3 is CASSSEVYNTGELFF. CDR3 coding DNA: TGCGCCAGCAGCTCGGAGGTGTACAACACCGGGGAGCTGTTTTTT. Combining the CDR3 with reference TRBV5-1 and TRBJ2-2 gives the whole variable domain KAGVTQTPRYLIKTRGQQVTLSCSPISGHRSVSWYQQTPGQGLQFLFEYFSETQRNKGNFPGRFSGRQFSNSRSEMNVSTLELGDSALYLCASSSEVYNTGELFFGEGSRLTVL.

This clonotype was seen many times. The chain recombines TRBV11-2 with TRBJ1-2; D unresolved. V was pared by 6 bases and J by 10 bases, with 15 bases between. Germline V gives CDR1 SGHAT, CDR2 FQNNGV. The length of the CDR3 is 12 residues. The CDR3 DNA reads TGTGCCAGCAGACCCGGGGTTACCCACTACACCTTC. Its protein is CASRPGVTHYTF.

This clonotype has a count of ten or more. The chain combines TRBV6-1 with TRBJ2-5; TRBD1 matches 8 bases. Germline V lookup: CDR1 MNHNS, CDR2 SASEGT. This CDR3 is built from 15 residues. The V segment lost 5 bases and the J segment 2 bases; nucleotides outside the gene matches: 7. Written as DNA, the CDR3 is TGTGCCAGCAGTATCCGGACAGGGACTCAAGAGACCCAGTACTTC. This gives the protein CASSIRTGTQETQYF.

The table lists this clonotype with many counts. The rearrangement joins TRBV29-1 to TRBJ1-2; 7 bases are shared with TRBD1. Germline V gives CDR1 SQVTM, CDR2 ANQGSEA. The CDR3 is 13 residues long. V gave up 5 bases and J gave up 2 bases; unmatched junction bases: 5. For the CDR3, the DNA is TGCAGCGTTCGAGGGGGCGGGAACTATGGCTACACCTTC. It encodes CSVRGGGNYGYTF.

V and J are TRBV4-1 and TRBJ2-3, with D possibly being TRBD2 (5 bases). Germline V lookup: CDR1 MGHRA, CDR2 YSYEKL. Trimming removed 2 bases from V and 1 base from J, with 10 bases in between. The CDR3 contains 15 residues. The CDR3 spells CASSQFSVGTDTQYF. The CDR3 DNA reads as TGCGCCAGCAGCCAATTTAGCGTAGGCACAGATACGCAGTATTTT.

The table lists this clonotype with many counts. The chain joins TRBV2 to TRBJ2-2; D ambiguous. Germline assignment: CDR1 SNHLY and CDR2 FYNNEI. Between the trimmed V and J ends, which lost 2 bases and 4 bases, there was a span of 8 bases. The CDR3 extends over 14 amino acids. This CDR3 is CASSERDATGELFF. The CDR3 DNA is TGTGCCAGCAGTGAAAGGGATGCCACCGGGGAGCTGTTTTTT.

This clonotype appeared many times. The rearrangement joins TRBV6-1 to TRBJ1-4; D is possibly TRBD1 (5 bases). The CDR3 covers 16 residues. Germline CDR1 reads MNHNS; CDR2 reads SASEGT. V lost 6 bases and J lost 8, with 22 bases in between. CDR3 protein: CASSQQSGGTAEKLFF. The CDR3 coding sequence is TGTGCCAGCAGCCAACAGAGTGGGGGGACGGCGGAAAAACTGTTTTTT.

This clonotype was observed a few times. The J gene is TRBJ1-5, the V gene TRBV5-8, with TRBD1 matching 9 bases. From germline, CDR1 is SGHTS and CDR2 YDEGEE. The CDR3 is 16 residues long. V shed 3 bases and J 5 bases; nucleotides not matched to a gene: 9. The CDR3 bases are TGTGCCAGCAGCTCCGTGGGACAGGGTGGCCATCAGCCCCAGCATTTT. Translated, it gives CASSSVGQGGHQPQHF.

CDR3 DNA: TGCAGTGTGGACGGGACCTACGAGCAGTACTTC. It encodes CSVDGTYEQYF. The chain employs TRBV20-1 and TRBJ2-7; D is perhaps TRBD2 (5 bases). V was clipped by 7 bases and J by 2 bases, with 9 bases between them. The CDR3 spans 11 residues. Germline CDR1 and CDR2: DFQATT and SNEGSKA (reference sequence).

This clonotype was observed a few times. The chain is built from TRBV12-3 or TRBV12-4 and TRBJ2-7, with a weak D call TRBD2 (5 bases). This CDR3 is built from 15 residues. The germline V and J ends were trimmed by 5 bases and 1 base, with 15 bases remaining between them. CDR3 sequence: CASSQSSAESYEQYF. The CDR3 region has the DNA TGTGCCAGCAGTCAATCATCAGCGGAATCCTACGAGCAGTACTTC.

This clonotype was seen repeatedly, ten times or more. V gene TRBV7-8 combines with J gene TRBJ1-2, with 7 bases that match TRBD1. CDR3 size: 14 residues. Germline CDR1 SGHVS, CDR2 FQNEAQ. V gave up 4 bases and J gave up 8 bases; unmatched junction bases: 10. This chain's CDR3 is CASSSQGVMGGYTF. CDR3 sequence (DNA): TGTGCCAGCAGCTCCCAGGGGGTAATGGGCGGCTACACCTTC.

This clonotype was recorded at least ten times. The chain employs TRBV14 and TRBJ2-1; TRBD2 aligns across 9 bases. The CDR3 has 15 residues. Per the germline V gene, CDR1 is SGHDN and CDR2 is FVKESK. V shed 2 bases and J 12 bases; nucleotides not matched to a gene: 11. The CDR3 sequence is CASSQQAGGYLGQFF. CDR3 bases: TGTGCCAGCAGCCAACAAGCGGGAGGTTACCTAGGGCAGTTCTTC.

The chain carries TRBV5-1 and TRBJ2-7, with D hard to call. Germline V lookup: CDR1 SGHRS, CDR2 YFSETQ. The CDR3 is 15 amino acids. V was pared by 4 bases and J by 0 bases, with 14 bases between. The chain's CDR3 is CASSLEPTFSYEQYF. Here the CDR3 DNA reads TGCGCCAGCAGCCTGGAACCGACCTTCTCCTACGAGCAGTACTTC.

This clonotype has ten or more counts. J is TRBJ2-1 and V is TRBV15, with D unclear. CDR3 length: 12 amino acids. Trimming left V 7 bases short and J 2 bases short, with 6 bases between. Germline-derived CDR1 and CDR2 are LNHNV and YYDKDF (reference sequence). CDR3 region: CATTGPYNEQFF. In DNA form, the CDR3 reads TGTGCCACCACTGGCCCCTACAATGAGCAGTTCTTC.

There are a few counts of this clonotype. V gene TRBV4-2 combines with J gene TRBJ2-7; 7 positions match TRBD2. Germline V lookup: CDR1 LGHNA, CDR2 YNFKEQ. V lost 1 base to trimming and J lost 0 bases; unmatched junction nucleotides: 6. The CDR3 has 16 residues. The CDR3 here is CASSQVRASGSYEQYF. In nucleotides, the CDR3 is TGTGCCAGCAGCCAAGTCCGGGCTAGCGGCTCCTACGAGCAGTACTTC.

The chain employs TRBV19 and TRBJ2-2; no clear D. Germline V CDR1 and CDR2: LNHDA, SQIVND (reference sequence). V was clipped by 0 bases and J by 5 bases, with 7 bases between them. This CDR3 comprises 14 residues. CDR3 DNA sequence: TGTGCCAGTAGTATAGATCTTAGGACCGGGGAGCTGTTTTTT. It yields the protein CASSIDLRTGELFF.

This clonotype was recorded at least ten times. The chain combines TRBV28 with TRBJ2-1, with unresolved D. CDR3 size: 14 residues. In germline, CDR1 is MDHEN, CDR2 SYDVKM. Trimming shortened V by 5 bases and J by 0 bases, and 8 bases separated the two germline ends. The CDR3 protein is CASSPTYSYNEQFF. CDR3 in DNA: TGTGCCAGCAGTCCTACTTACTCCTACAATGAGCAGTTCTTC.

The chain links TRBV6-1 to TRBJ2-2, with 7 bases fitting TRBD2. Germline V gene sequence: CDR1 MNHNS, CDR2 SASEGT. This CDR3 has 18 amino acids. V was pared by 7 bases and J by 2 bases, with 16 bases of the junction left unmatched. CDR3 in DNA: TGTGCCAGCACCCTACCAGCTTATCTAGCGGAAAACACCGGGGAGCTGTTTTTT. Protein sequence: CASTLPAYLAENTGELFF.